These T cell receptor beta chains were read from a single sample in a study of CD8 T cells in Susac syndrome. TCRdb independently ran MiXCR on the immunoSEQ multiplex PCR reads; one entry per CDR3 protein. Of some 96,000 distinct CDR3 sequences listed, roughly 96% were seen once; the top ten hold 0.3%. The sample was CD8+ T cells from PBMCs. The receptors come from a human donor with Susac syndrome. The CDR3 runs from the conserved cysteine through the conserved F or W. Each record gives: J gene, D gene, V gene, CDR3 protein, CDR3 DNA. D genes are given only for firm matches.

J gene: TRBJ1-5
D gene: -
V gene: TRBV4-1
CDR3 protein: CASSQIPAQPQHF
CDR3 DNA: TGCGCCAGCAGCCAAATTCCGGCTCAGCCCCAGCATTTT

J gene: TRBJ2-2
D gene: TRBD1
V gene: TRBV29-1
CDR3 protein: CSVKDRRQGISGELFF
CDR3 DNA: TGCAGCGTTAAAGATCGACGACAGGGGATCTCCGGGGAGCTGTTTTTT

J gene: TRBJ2-7
D gene: TRBD2
V gene: TRBV9
CDR3 protein: CASSVSGGARNAEQYF
CDR3 DNA: TGTGCCAGCAGCGTATCCGGGGGGGCCCGGAATGCCGAGCAGTACTTC

J gene: TRBJ2-7
D gene: -
V gene: TRBV12-5
CDR3 protein: CASGLDNYEQYF
CDR3 DNA: TGTGCTAGTGGCCTGGACAACTACGAGCAGTACTTC

J gene: TRBJ1-2
D gene: -
V gene: TRBV6-5
CDR3 protein: CASSYGGGRGNYGYTF
CDR3 DNA: TGTGCCAGCAGTTACGGCGGGGGGCGAGGGAACTATGGCTACACCTTC

J gene: TRBJ2-2
D gene: -
V gene: TRBV3-1
CDR3 protein: CASSPPTSPSGELFF
CDR3 DNA: TGTGCCAGCAGCCCCCCGACTAGTCCATCCGGGGAGCTGTTTTTT

J gene: TRBJ2-7
D gene: TRBD1
V gene: TRBV11-2
CDR3 protein: CASSFSSGQGVTSEQYF
CDR3 DNA: TGTGCCAGCAGCTTCTCATCAGGACAGGGGGTTACCTCCGAGCAGTACTTC

J gene: TRBJ2-3
D gene: -
V gene: TRBV9
CDR3 protein: CASSATPVGTDTQYF
CDR3 DNA: TGTGCCAGCAGCGCCACTCCGGTGGGCACAGATACGCAGTATTTT

J gene: TRBJ2-7
D gene: TRBD1
V gene: TRBV29-1
CDR3 protein: CSVTTGADYEQYF
CDR3 DNA: TGCAGCGTTACGACAGGGGCGGACTACGAGCAGTACTTC

J gene: TRBJ2-1
D gene: -
V gene: TRBV9
CDR3 protein: CASSVGSSSYNEQFF
CDR3 DNA: TGTGCCAGCAGCGTAGGATCTAGCTCCTACAATGAGCAGTTCTTC